There are a few counts of the clone carrying this T cell receptor beta chain. Its antigen is currently unknown. Each CDR3 protein is one row after TCRdb ran MiXCR on the 5' RACE reads. This sample carries 500,000 to 650,000 distinct CDR3 sequences, approximately 13% of them seen once, and the ten largest clones take more than 12%. The data derive from a study of T cells after yellow fever vaccination. Overall study context: Preparation of fractions with low cell numbers was performed using SMART-Seq v4 Ultra Low Input. Study findings and constraints: Among primary-vaccination clones, most reappeared after the booster, at 95% to 96% for CD4 and more than 85% for CD8.

The receptor was derived from a man aged 25-45 years who received the YFV17D yellow fever vaccine. The specimen was PBMCs, collected on the day of the yellow fever booster vaccination.

The CDR3 bases are TGTGCCAGCTCACCCGGACAGGGGGATACGCAGTATTTT. Residues: CASSPGQGDTQYF. The V gene is TRBV18, the J gene TRBJ2-3; 9 bases fit TRBD1. The V and J ends lost 3 bases and 6 bases, in that order; junction bases with no gene match: 1. The CDR3 has 13 residues. Germline V gene data show CDR1 as KGHSH and CDR2 as LQKENI.